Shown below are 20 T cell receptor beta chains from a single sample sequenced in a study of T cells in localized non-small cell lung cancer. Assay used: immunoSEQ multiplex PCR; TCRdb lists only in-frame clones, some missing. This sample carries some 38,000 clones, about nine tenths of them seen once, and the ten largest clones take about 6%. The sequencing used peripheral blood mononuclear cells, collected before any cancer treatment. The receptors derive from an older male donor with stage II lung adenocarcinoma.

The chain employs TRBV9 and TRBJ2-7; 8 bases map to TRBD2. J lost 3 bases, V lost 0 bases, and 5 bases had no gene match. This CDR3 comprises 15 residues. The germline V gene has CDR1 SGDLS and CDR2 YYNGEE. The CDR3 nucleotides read TGTGCCAGCAGCGTAGCGGGCAGCGGGAGCTACGAGCAGTACTTC. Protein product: CASSVAGSGSYEQYF. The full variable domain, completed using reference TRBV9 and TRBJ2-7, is DSGVTQTPKHLITATGQRVTLRCSPRSGDLSVYWYQQSLDQGLQFLIQYYNGEERAKGNILERFSAQQFPDLHSELNLSSLELGDSALYFCASSVAGSGSYEQYFGPGTRLTVT.

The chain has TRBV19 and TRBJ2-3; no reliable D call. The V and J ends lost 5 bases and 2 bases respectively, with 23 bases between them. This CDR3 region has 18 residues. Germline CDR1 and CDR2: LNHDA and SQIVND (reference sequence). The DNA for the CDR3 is TGTGCCAGTAGTGACCAGAACCCCAGAGCCGGAACCACAGATACGCAGTATTTT. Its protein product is CASSDQNPRAGTTDTQYF.

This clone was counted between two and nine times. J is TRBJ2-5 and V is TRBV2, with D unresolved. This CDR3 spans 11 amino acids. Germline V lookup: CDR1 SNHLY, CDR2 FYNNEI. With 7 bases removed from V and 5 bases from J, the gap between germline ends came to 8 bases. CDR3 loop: CASNSQETQYF. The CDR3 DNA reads TGTGCCAGCAACTCCCAGGAGACCCAGTACTTC.

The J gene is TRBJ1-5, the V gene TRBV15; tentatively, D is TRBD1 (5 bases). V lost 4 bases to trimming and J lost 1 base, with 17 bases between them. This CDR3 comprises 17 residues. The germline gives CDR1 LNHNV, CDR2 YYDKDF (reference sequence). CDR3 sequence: CATSTLMGRLSNQPQHF. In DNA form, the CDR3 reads TGTGCCACCAGCACCCTCATGGGACGGTTAAGCAATCAGCCCCAGCATTTT.

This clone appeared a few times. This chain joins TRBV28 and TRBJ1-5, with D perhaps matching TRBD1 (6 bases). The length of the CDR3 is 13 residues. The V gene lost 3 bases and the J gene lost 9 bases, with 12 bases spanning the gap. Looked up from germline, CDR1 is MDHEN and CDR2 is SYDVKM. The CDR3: CASSFTGPRPQHF. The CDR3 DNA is TGTGCCAGCAGTTTTACAGGGCCTCGGCCCCAGCATTTT.

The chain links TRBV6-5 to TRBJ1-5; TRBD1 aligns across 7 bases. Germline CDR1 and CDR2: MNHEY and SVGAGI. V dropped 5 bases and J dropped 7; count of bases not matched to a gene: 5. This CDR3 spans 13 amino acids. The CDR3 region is CASSLQQGQPQHF. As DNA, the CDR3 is TGTGCCAGCAGTCTACAACAGGGGCAGCCCCAGCATTTT.

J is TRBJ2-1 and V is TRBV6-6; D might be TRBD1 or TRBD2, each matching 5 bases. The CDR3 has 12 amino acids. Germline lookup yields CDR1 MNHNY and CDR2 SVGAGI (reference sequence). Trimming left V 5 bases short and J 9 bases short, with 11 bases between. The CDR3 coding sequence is TGTGCCAGCAGTCCGGGTGGGGGTGAGCAGTTCTTC. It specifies CASSPGGGEQFF.

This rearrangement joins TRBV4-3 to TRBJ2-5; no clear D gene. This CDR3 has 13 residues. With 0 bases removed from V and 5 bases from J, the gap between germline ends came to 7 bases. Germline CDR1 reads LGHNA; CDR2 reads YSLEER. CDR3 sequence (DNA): TGCGCCAGCAGCCAAGATCCTAGGGAGACCCAGTACTTC. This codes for CASSQDPRETQYF.

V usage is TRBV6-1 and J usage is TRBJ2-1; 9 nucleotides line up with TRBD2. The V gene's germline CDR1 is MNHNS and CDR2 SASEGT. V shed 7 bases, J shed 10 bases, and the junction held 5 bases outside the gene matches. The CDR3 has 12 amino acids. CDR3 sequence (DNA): TGTGCCAGCAAGCGGGCGGGGGGGGAGCAGTTCTTC. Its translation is CASKRAGGEQFF.

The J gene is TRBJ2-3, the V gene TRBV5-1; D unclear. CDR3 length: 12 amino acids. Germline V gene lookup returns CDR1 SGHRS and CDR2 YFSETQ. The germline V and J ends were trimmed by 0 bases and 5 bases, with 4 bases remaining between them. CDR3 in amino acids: CASSLEGDTQYF. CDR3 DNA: TGCGCCAGCAGCTTGGAAGGAGATACGCAGTATTTT.

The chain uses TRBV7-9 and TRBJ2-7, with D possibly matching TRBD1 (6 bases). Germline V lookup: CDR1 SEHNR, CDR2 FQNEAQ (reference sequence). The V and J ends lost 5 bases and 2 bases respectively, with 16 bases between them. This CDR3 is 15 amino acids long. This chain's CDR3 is CASSTPGGLAYEQYF. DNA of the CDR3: TGTGCCAGCAGCACCCCTGGGGGCCTGGCCTACGAGCAGTACTTC. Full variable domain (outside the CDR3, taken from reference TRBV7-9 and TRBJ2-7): DTGVSQNPRHKITKRGQNVTFRCDPISEHNRLYWYRQTLGQGPEFLTYFQNEAQLEKSRLLSDRFSAERPKGSFSTLEIQRTEQGDSAMYLCASSTPGGLAYEQYFGPGTRLTVT.

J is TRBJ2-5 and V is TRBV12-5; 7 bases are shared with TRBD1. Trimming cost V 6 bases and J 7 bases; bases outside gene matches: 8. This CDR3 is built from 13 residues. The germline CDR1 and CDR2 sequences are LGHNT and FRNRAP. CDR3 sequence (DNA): TGTGCTAGTGGCTTGACAGGGAAAGGGACCCAGTACTTC. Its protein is CASGLTGKGTQYF.

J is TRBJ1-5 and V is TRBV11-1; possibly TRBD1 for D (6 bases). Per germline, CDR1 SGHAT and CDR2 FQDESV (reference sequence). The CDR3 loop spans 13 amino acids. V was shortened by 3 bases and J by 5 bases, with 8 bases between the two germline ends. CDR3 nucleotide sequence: TGTGCCAGCAGCTTGGACAGCCATCAGCCCCAGCATTTT. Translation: CASSLDSHQPQHF.

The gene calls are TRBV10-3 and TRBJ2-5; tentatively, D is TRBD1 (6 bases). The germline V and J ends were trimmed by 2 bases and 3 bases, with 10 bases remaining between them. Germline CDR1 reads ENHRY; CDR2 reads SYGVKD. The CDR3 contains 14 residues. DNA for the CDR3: TGTGCCATCAGTGAGGGGGGACATAAAGAGACCCAGTACTTC. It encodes CAISEGGHKETQYF.

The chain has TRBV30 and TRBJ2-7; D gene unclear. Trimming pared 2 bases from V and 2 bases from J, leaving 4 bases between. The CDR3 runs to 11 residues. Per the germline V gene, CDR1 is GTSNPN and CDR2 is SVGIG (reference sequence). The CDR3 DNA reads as TGTGCCTGGAGTAGTGCCTACGAGCAGTACTTC. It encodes CAWSSAYEQYF.

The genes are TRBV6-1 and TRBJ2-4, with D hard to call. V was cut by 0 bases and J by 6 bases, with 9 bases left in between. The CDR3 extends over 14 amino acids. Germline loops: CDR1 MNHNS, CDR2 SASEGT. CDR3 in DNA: TGTGCCAGCAGTGAAGCGGGTTGGGGAAACATTCAGTACTTC. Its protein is CASSEAGWGNIQYF.

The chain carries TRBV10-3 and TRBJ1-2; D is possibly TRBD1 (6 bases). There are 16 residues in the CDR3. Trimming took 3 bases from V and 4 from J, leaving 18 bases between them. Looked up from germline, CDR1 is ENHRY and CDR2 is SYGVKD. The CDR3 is CAISESGQGSSYGYTF. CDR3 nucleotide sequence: TGTGCCATCAGTGAAAGTGGGCAGGGGAGTTCCTATGGCTACACCTTC.

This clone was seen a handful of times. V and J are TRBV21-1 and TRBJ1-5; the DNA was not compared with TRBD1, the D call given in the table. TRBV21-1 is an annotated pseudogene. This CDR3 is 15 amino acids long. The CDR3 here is CASSTLDRGGQPQHF. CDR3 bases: TGTGCCAGCAGCACCTTAGACAGGGGCGGTCAGCCCCAGCATTTT.

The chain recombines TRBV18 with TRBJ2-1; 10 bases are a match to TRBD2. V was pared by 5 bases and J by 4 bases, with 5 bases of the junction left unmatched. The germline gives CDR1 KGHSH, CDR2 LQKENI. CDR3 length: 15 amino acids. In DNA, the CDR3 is TGTGCCAGCTCAGAACTAGCGGGATCTTACAATGAGCAGTTCTTC. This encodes CASSELAGSYNEQFF.

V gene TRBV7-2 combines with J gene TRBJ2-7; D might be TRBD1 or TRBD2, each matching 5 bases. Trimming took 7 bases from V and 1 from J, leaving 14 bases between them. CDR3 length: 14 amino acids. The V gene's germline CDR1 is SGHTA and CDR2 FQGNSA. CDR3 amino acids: CASTPGTRSYEQYF. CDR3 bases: TGTGCCAGCACCCCAGGGACCAGGTCCTACGAGCAGTACTTC.